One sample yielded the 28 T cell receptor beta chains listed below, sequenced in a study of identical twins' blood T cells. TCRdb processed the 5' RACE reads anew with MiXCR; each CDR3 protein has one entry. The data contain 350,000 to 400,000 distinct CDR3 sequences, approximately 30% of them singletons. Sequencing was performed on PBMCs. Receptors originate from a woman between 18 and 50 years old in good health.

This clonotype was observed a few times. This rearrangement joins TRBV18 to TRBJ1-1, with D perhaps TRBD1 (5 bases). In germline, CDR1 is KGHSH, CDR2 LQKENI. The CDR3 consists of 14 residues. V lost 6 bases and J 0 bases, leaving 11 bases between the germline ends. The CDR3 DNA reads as TGTGCCAGCTCTCCTGGGGGACTGAACACTGAAGCTTTCTTT. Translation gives CASSPGGLNTEAFF.

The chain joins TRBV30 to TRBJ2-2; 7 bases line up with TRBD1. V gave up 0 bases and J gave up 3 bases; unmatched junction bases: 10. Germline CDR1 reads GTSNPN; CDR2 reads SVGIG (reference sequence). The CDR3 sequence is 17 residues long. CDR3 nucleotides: TGTGCCTGGAGTGTACTCCAGGGGGTTAGTGACACCGGGGAGCTGTTTTTT. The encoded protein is CAWSVLQGVSDTGELFF.

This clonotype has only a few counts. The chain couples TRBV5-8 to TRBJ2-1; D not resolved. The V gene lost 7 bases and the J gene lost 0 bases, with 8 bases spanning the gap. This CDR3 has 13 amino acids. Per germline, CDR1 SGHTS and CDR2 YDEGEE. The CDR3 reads CASLAASYNEQFF. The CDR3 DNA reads TGTGCCAGCTTGGCGGCCTCCTACAATGAGCAGTTCTTC.

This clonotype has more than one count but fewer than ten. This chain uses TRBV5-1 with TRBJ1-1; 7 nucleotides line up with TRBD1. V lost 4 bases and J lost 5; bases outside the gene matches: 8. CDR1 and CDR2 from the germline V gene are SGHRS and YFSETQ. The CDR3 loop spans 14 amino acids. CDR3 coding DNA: TGCGCCAGCAGCCTCCAGACAGGGAGTACTGAAGCTTTCTTT. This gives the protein CASSLQTGSTEAFF. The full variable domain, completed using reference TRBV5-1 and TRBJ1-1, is KAGVTQTPRYLIKTRGQQVTLSCSPISGHRSVSWYQQTPGQGLQFLFEYFSETQRNKGNFPGRFSGRQFSNSRSEMNVSTLELGDSALYLCASSLQTGSTEAFFGQGTRLTVV.

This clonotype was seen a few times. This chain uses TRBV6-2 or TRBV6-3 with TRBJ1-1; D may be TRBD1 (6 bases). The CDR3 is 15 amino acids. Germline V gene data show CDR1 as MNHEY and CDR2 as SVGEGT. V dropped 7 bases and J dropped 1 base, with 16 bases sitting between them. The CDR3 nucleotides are TGTGCCAGCATCCGTTGGGGGGGCCAGAACACTGAAGCTTTCTTT. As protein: CASIRWGGQNTEAFF.

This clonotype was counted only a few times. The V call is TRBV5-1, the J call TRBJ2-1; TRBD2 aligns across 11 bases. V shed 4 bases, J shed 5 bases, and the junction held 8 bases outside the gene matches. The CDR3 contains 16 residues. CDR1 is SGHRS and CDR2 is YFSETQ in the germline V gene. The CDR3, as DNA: TGCGCCAGCAGCGGGGCCGGGACTAGCGGAAACAATGAGCAGTTCTTC. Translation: CASSGAGTSGNNEQFF.

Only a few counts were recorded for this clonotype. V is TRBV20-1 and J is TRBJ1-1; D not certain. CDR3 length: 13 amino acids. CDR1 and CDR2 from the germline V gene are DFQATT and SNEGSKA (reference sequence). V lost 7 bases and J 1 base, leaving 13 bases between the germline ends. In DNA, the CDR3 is TGCAGTGAGTCGGCAGCCCAGAACACTGAAGCTTTCTTT. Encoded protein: CSESAAQNTEAFF.

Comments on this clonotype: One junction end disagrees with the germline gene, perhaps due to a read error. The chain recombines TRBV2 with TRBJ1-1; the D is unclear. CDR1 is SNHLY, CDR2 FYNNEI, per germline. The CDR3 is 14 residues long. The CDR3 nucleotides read TGTGCCGGCAGTGAAGCCCGGAGAGGCGCTGAAGCTTTCTTT. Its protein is CAGSEARRGAEAFF. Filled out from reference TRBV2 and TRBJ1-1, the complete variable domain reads EPEVTQTPSHQVTQMGQEVILRCVPISNHLYFYWYRQILGQKVEFLVSFYNNEISEKSEIFDDQFSVERPDGSNFTLKIRSTKLEDSAMYFCAGSEARRGAEAFFGQGTRLTVV.

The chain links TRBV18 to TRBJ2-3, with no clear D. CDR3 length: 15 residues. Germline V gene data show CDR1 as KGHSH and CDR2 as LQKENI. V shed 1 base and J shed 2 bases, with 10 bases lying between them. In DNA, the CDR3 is TGTGCCAGCTCACCACTATCACCGGTCACAGATACGCAGTATTTT. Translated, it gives CASSPLSPVTDTQYF.

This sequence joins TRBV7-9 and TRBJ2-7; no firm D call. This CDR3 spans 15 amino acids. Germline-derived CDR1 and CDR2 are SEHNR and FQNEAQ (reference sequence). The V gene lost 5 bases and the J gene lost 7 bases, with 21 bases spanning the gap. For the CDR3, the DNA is TGTGCCAGCAGCCCCCAGATGAAAGGCTCTGAGGAGCAGTACTTC. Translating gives CASSPQMKGSEEQYF.

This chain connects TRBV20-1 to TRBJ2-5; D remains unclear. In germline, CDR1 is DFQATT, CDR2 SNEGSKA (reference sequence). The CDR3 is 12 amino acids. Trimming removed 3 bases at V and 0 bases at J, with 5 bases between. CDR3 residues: CSASRYQETQYF. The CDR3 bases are TGCAGTGCTAGTCGGTACCAAGAGACCCAGTACTTC.

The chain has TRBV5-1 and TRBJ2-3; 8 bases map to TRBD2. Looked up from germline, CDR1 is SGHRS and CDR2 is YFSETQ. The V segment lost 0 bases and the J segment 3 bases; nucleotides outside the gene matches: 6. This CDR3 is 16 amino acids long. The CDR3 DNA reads TGCGCCAGCAGCTTGGCCAGCGGGGGACCGACAGATACGCAGTATTTT. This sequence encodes CASSLASGGPTDTQYF.

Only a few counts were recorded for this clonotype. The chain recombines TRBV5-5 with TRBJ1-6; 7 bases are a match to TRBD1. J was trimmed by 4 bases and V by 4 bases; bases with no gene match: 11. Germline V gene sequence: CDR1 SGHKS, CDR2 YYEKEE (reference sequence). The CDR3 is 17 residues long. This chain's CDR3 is CASSRREGTAYNSPLHF. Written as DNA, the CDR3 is TGTGCCAGCAGCCGACGAGAGGGGACAGCGTATAATTCACCCCTCCACTTT.

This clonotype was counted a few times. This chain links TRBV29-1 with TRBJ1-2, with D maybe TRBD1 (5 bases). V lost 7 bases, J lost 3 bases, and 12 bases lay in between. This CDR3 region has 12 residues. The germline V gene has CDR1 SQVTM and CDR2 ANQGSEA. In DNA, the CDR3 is TGCAGCGGGTTGGGGACGTACTATGGCTACACCTTC. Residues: CSGLGTYYGYTF.

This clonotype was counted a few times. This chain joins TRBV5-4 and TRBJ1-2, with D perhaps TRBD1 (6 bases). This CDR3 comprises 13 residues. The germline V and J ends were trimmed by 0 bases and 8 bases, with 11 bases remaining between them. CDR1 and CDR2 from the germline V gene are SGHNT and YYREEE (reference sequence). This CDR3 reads CASSLVKRGGYTF. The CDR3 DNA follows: TGTGCCAGCAGCTTGGTGAAAAGGGGGGGCTACACCTTC.

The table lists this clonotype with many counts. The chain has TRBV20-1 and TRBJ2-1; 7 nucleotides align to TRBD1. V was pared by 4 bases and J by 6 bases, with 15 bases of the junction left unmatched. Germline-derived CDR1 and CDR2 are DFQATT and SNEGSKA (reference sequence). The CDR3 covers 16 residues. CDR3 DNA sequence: TGCAGTGCTAACGTACGACCGGGACAGTACCTCAATGAGCAGTTCTTC. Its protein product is CSANVRPGQYLNEQFF.

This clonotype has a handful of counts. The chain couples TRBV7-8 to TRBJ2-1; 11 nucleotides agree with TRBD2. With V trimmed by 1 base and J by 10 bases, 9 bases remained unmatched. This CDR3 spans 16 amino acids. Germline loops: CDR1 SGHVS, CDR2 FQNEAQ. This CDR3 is CASSLVPRLAGTEQFF. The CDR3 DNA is TGTGCCAGCAGCTTAGTTCCCCGACTAGCGGGGACCGAGCAGTTCTTC.

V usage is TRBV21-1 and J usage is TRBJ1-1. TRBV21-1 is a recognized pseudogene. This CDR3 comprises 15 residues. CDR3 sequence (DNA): TGTGCCAGCAGCAAAGGACACTTCGGGAACACTGAAGCTTTCTTT. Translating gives CASSKGHFGNTEAFF.

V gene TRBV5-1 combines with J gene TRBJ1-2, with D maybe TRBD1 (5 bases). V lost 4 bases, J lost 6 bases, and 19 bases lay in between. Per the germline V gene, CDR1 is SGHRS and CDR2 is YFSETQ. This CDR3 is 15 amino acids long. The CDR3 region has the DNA TGCGCCAGCAGCAGAACGGCAGGCCGGGGCGATGGCTACACCTTC. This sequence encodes CASSRTAGRGDGYTF.

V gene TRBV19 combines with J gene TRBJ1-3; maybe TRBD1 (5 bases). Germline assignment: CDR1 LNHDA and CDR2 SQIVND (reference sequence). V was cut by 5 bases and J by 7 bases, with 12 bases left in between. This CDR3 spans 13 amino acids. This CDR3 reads CASSFRWGNTIYF. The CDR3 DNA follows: TGTGCCAGTAGTTTCCGTTGGGGGAACACCATATATTTT.

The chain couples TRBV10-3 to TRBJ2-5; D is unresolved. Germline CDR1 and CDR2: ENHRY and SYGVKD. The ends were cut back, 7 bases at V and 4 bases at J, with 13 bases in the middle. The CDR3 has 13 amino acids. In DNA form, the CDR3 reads TGTGCCATCAAAGGACCGGGCCGAGAGACCCAGTACTTC. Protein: CAIKGPGRETQYF.

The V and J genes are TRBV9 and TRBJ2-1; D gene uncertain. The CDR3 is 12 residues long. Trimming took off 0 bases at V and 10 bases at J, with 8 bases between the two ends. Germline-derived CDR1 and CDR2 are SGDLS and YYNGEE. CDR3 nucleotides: TGTGCCAGCAGCGTAGGGCAAACCGAGCAGTTCTTC. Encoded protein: CASSVGQTEQFF. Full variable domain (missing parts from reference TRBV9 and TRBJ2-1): DSGVTQTPKHLITATGQRVTLRCSPRSGDLSVYWYQQSLDQGLQFLIQYYNGEERAKGNILERFSAQQFPDLHSELNLSSLELGDSALYFCASSVGQTEQFFGPGTRLTVL.

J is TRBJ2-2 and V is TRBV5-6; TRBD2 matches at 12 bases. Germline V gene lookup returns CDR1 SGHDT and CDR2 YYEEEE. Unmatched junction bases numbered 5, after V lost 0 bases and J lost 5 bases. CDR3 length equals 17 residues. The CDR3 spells CASSLVLAGGPTGELFF. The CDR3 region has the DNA TGTGCCAGCAGCTTGGTTCTAGCGGGGGGGCCGACCGGGGAGCTGTTTTTT.

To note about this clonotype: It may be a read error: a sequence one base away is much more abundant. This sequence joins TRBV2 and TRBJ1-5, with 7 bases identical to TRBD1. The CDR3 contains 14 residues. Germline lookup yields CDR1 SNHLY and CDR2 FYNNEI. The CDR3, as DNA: TGTGCCAGCAGTGAATCGGACAGGAATCAGTCCCAGCATTTT. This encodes CASSESDRNQSQHF.

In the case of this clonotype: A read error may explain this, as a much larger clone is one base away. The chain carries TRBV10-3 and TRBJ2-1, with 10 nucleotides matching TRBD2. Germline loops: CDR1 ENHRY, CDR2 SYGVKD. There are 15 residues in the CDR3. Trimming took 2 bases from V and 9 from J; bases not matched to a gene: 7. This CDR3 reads CAISEGSSGRSEQFF. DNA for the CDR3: TGTGCCATCAGTGAGGGTAGTAGCGGGAGGAGTGAGCAGTTCTTC.

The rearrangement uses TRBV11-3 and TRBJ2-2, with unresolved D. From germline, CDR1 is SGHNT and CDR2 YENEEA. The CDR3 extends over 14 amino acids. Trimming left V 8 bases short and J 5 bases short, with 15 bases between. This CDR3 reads CASGNTQLTGELFF. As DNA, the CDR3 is TGTGCCAGCGGTAATACGCAGTTAACCGGGGAGCTGTTTTTT. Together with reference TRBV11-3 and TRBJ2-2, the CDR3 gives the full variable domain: EAGVVQSPRYKIIEKKQPVAFWCNPISGHNTLYWYLQNLGQGPELLIRYENEEAVDDSQLPKDRFSAERLKGVDSTLKIQPAELGDSAVYLCASGNTQLTGELFFGEGSRLTVL.

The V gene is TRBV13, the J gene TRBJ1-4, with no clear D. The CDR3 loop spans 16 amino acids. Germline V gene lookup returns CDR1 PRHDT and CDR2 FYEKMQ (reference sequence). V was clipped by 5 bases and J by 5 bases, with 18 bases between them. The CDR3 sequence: CASSPLFLGGNEKLFF. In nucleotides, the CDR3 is TGTGCCAGCAGCCCGCTTTTTTTGGGTGGCAATGAAAAACTGTTTTTT.

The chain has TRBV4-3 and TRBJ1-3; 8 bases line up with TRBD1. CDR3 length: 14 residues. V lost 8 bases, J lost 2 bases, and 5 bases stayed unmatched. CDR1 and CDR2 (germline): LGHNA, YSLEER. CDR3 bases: TGCGCCAGCGGACAGGGTTTGGCTGGAAACACCATATATTTT. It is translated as CASGQGLAGNTIYF.